This TCR beta chain was recorded in a study of cytomegalovirus exposure and HLA in healthy donors. The CDR3 runs 15 residues. Trimming took off 4 bases at V and 4 bases at J, with 17 bases between the two ends. The V gene's germline CDR1 is SGDLS and CDR2 YYNGEE. PCR was performed using 60 Vbeta and 13 Jbeta primers. Only in-frame clones appear in the TCRdb table, and some are missing; sequencing was by immunoSEQ multiplex PCR. The repertoire has roughly 140,000 clones, 70% to 85% of them found once; the top ten carry 4% to 5%. This clone was recorded a few times. The antigen is not known. General study results and limits: Usually a TCR sequence was rare, but some public TCRs were found in many donors. Researchers reported in a later analysis that a missense DCLRE1C variant was tied to TCR beta V- and J-gene trimming.

This sequence joins TRBV9 and TRBJ1-2, with D tentatively TRBD1 (5 bases). The sample comprised PBMCs. The clonotype comes from a man between 40 and 49 years old in good health and CMV-seropositive. CDR3 region: CASSTFLQASYGYTF. The CDR3 coding sequence is TGTGCCAGCAGCACATTTCTACAGGCTAGCTATGGCTACACCTTC.